This T cell receptor (beta chain) was retrieved from a study of shared clonotypes between healthy human individuals. The CDR3 sequence is 12 residues long. Germline V lookup: CDR1 MNHNS, CDR2 SASEGT. Trimming left V 1 base short and J 3 bases short, with 4 bases between. Assay execution took place at the deep level. Libraries were prepared by immunoSEQ multiplex PCR; TCRdb keeps only in-frame clonotypes and omits some of them. The sample gives around 510,000 clones, 95% to 97% of which show up once; approximately 0.06% is in the top ten. This clonotype originated in a young woman in good health. Material: naive CD4+ T cells sorted from blood. Described subset: CD45RA+ positively selected. The V call is TRBV6-1, the J call TRBJ2-7, with D hard to call. The CDR3 DNA sequence: TGTGCCAGCAGTGAAGGGTACTACGAGCAGTACTTC. As protein: CASSEGYYEQYF.